The 28 T cell receptor beta chains below come from one sample, sequenced in a study of CD8 T cells in Susac syndrome. Random hexamers served to reverse transcribe roughly 0.45 to 1 ug RNA. From the immunoSEQ multiplex PCR reads, TCRdb called clonotypes with MiXCR, one entry per CDR3 protein. This table has around 200,000 distinct CDR3 sequences, around 93% appearing once. The sample was CD4+ T cells from PBMCs. Receptors originate from a human donor with multiple sclerosis.

The count of this clonotype is one. The rearrangement joins TRBV12-3 or TRBV12-4 to TRBJ2-1; 9 positions agree with TRBD1. The junction had 8 bases not matched to a gene; V was cut back by 7 bases and J by 1 base. The CDR3 runs 16 residues. CDR3 residues: CASIKTGTGSYNEQFF. The CDR3 nucleotides read TGTGCCAGCATCAAAACCGGGACAGGGTCCTACAATGAGCAGTTCTTC.

The chain links TRBV20-1 to TRBJ2-7; possibly TRBD2 for D (5 bases). With 0 bases removed from V and 7 bases from J, the gap between germline ends came to 13 bases. The CDR3 has 13 residues. The germline V gene has CDR1 DFQATT and CDR2 SNEGSKA (reference sequence). CDR3 in amino acids: CSARDLGVGEQYF. The CDR3, as DNA: TGCAGTGCTAGAGATCTCGGGGTCGGGGAGCAGTACTTC.

The chain uses TRBV29-1 and TRBJ2-1; 12 nucleotides match TRBD2. CDR3 length equals 17 residues. Trimming removed 6 bases from V and 7 bases from J; junction bases left unmatched: 16. In germline, CDR1 is SQVTM, CDR2 ANQGSEA. The CDR3 region is CSVPSGGATWAENEQFF. In DNA, the CDR3 is TGCAGCGTCCCTAGCGGGGGGGCTACATGGGCCGAAAATGAGCAGTTCTTC.

V gene TRBV7-2 combines with J gene TRBJ1-1; D is unresolved. V lost 0 bases and J lost 5, with 13 bases in between. This CDR3 region has 15 residues. Germline CDR1 reads SGHTA; CDR2 reads FQGNSA. Here the CDR3 DNA reads TGTGCCAGCAGCTTAGCGCTTACAGCCTTGACTGAAGCTTTCTTT. Protein product: CASSLALTALTEAFF. The complete variable domain, with remaining parts taken from reference TRBV7-2 and TRBJ1-1, reads GAGVSQSPSNKVTEKGKDVELRCDPISGHTALYWYRQSLGQGLEFLIYFQGNSAPDKSGLPSDRFSAERTGGSVSTLTIQRTQQEDSAVYLCASSLALTALTEAFFGQGTRLTVV.

This chain uses TRBV12-3 or TRBV12-4 with TRBJ2-1; D is unresolved. V was shortened by 6 bases and J by 5 bases, with 11 bases between the two germline ends. The CDR3 contains 13 residues. Here the CDR3 reads CASRLGPNNEQFF. CDR3 DNA: TGTGCCAGCAGACTTGGGCCTAACAATGAGCAGTTCTTC.

This clonotype came up once. CDR3 in amino acids: CSASTGPTYNEQFF. Written as DNA, the CDR3 is TGCAGTGCTTCTACAGGGCCTACCTACAATGAGCAGTTCTTC. J is TRBJ2-1 and V is TRBV20-1; D possibly corresponds to TRBD1 (6 bases). From germline, CDR1 is DFQATT and CDR2 SNEGSKA (reference sequence). The CDR3 totals 14 residues. V dropped 5 bases and J dropped 2 bases, with 13 bases sitting between them.

The rearrangement joins TRBV12-5 to TRBJ2-1; D is unclear. The V and J ends lost 3 bases and 6 bases respectively, with 18 bases between them. The CDR3 sequence is 16 residues long. Germline lookup yields CDR1 LGHNT and CDR2 FRNRAP. CDR3 nucleotides: TGTGCTAGTGGTTTACAACGGACGTCAGCTTTCAATGAGCAGTTCTTC. Translating gives CASGLQRTSAFNEQFF.

The V gene is TRBV5-1, the J gene TRBJ1-2; D gene uncertain. Germline V gene lookup returns CDR1 SGHRS and CDR2 YFSETQ. This CDR3 comprises 14 residues. Deletions cut 6 bases from V and 5 bases from J, with 17 bases between. The CDR3 here is CASNPDGSSYGYTF. CDR3 nucleotide sequence: TGCGCCAGCAACCCGGACGGATCATCATATGGCTACACCTTC.

The genes are TRBV25-1 and TRBJ2-1; 11 nucleotides line up with TRBD2. CDR1 MGHDK and CDR2 SYGVNS come from the germline V gene. Trimming removed 3 bases from V and 9 bases from J; junction bases left unmatched: 7. The CDR3 totals 15 residues. CDR3 coding DNA: TGTGCCAGCAGTGATCGACTAGCGGGGCGGGTTGAGCAGTTCTTC. Translated: CASSDRLAGRVEQFF. Full variable domain (outside the CDR3, taken from reference TRBV25-1 and TRBJ2-1): EADIYQTPRYLVIGTGKKITLECSQTMGHDKMYWYQQDPGMELHLIHYSYGVNSTEKGDLSSESTVSRIRTEHFPLTLESARPSHTSQYLCASSDRLAGRVEQFFGPGTRLTVL.

The chain is built from TRBV30 and TRBJ1-1; possible D gene TRBD1, 5 bases. This CDR3 region has 14 residues. The V gene's germline CDR1 is GTSNPN and CDR2 SVGIG (reference sequence). V gave up 1 base and J gave up 4 bases, with 13 bases separating them. The CDR3 reads CAWSGGDWGTEAFF. In DNA, the CDR3 is TGTGCCTGGAGTGGAGGGGATTGGGGCACTGAAGCTTTCTTT.

This clonotype appeared once. The CDR3 DNA follows: TGTGCCAGCAGTTTCGGGGCGAGCACAGATACGCAGTATTTT. It codes for CASSFGASTDTQYF. The chain couples TRBV28 to TRBJ2-3; D is tentatively TRBD1 or TRBD2 (5 bases each). Trimming cost V 3 bases and J 0 bases, with 7 bases left between them. Germline lookup yields CDR1 MDHEN and CDR2 SYDVKM. This CDR3 has 14 residues.

The chain uses TRBV3-1 and TRBJ1-6; TRBD1 matches at 9 bases. The V gene end was trimmed by 6 bases and the J gene end by 10 bases; junction bases not matched to a gene: 10. The CDR3 covers 15 residues. CDR1 LGHDT and CDR2 YNNKEL come from the germline V gene (reference sequence). As DNA, the CDR3 is TGTGCCAGCAGGGCTGTGGGACAGGGTATCTCACCCCTCCACTTT. It encodes CASRAVGQGISPLHF.

This clonotype was counted once. The chain links TRBV11-2 to TRBJ2-3, with a possible D match to TRBD2 (7 bases). Trimming took 2 bases from V and 2 from J, leaving 14 bases between them. Looked up from germline, CDR1 is SGHAT and CDR2 is FQNNGV. The CDR3 is 16 amino acids. In nucleotides, the CDR3 is TGTGCCAGCAGCTTAATGGCGGGGGCCGCCACAGATACGCAGTATTTT. Its protein product is CASSLMAGAATDTQYF.

CDR3 protein: CSPKGEDTQYF. The CDR3 DNA reads as TGCAGTCCTAAAGGGGAAGATACGCAGTATTTT. The chain links TRBV20-1 to TRBJ2-3; perhaps TRBD1 as D (5 bases). The germline CDR1 and CDR2 sequences are DFQATT and SNEGSKA (reference sequence). V lost 8 bases and J lost 5, with 11 bases in between. The length of the CDR3 is 11 residues.

The CDR3 nucleotides are TGTGCCAGCAGGCAGACAAGAGCGGTGGAGACCCAGTACTTC. This gives the protein CASRQTRAVETQYF. The chain combines TRBV6-1 with TRBJ2-5, with a possible D match to TRBD2 (5 bases). The V end was cut by 6 bases, the J end by 5 bases, with 16 bases between. The CDR3 has 14 residues. Germline-derived CDR1 and CDR2 are MNHNS and SASEGT.

The chain recombines TRBV5-1 with TRBJ2-3, with 9 bases aligning to TRBD2. This CDR3 has 18 residues. V shed 0 bases and J 2 bases; nucleotides not matched to a gene: 10. CDR1 SGHRS and CDR2 YFSETQ come from the germline V gene. The CDR3: CASSLADVAGGHTDTQYF. DNA of the CDR3: TGCGCCAGCAGCTTGGCAGACGTGGCGGGGGGGCACACAGATACGCAGTATTTT.

This sequence joins TRBV6-1 and TRBJ2-7; a weak D match, TRBD2 (5 bases). The length of the CDR3 is 15 residues. CDR1 and CDR2 from the germline V gene are MNHNS and SASEGT. The ends were cut back, 5 bases at V and 2 bases at J, with 16 bases in the middle. CDR3: CASSFRVYGAYEQYV. In DNA, the CDR3 is TGTGCCAGCAGTTTCCGGGTCTACGGGGCCTACGAGCAGTACGTC.

V gene TRBV3-1 combines with J gene TRBJ2-5; 7 bases fit TRBD1. The V gene's germline CDR1 is LGHDT and CDR2 YNNKEL (reference sequence). With V trimmed by 0 bases and J by 3 bases, 4 bases remained unmatched. This CDR3 is 15 amino acids long. The CDR3 coding sequence is TGTGCCAGCAGCCAAGAAACGGGACAGAAAGAGACCCAGTACTTC. This codes for CASSQETGQKETQYF.

The chain carries TRBV11-1 and TRBJ2-3, with TRBD2 matching 11 bases. Germline CDR1 is SGHAT and CDR2 is FQDESV (reference sequence). This CDR3 has 16 amino acids. J gave up 3 bases and V 4 bases, and 6 bases lay outside the gene matches. The CDR3 is CASSWGTSGVTDTQYF. The CDR3 coding sequence is TGTGCCAGCAGCTGGGGGACTAGCGGAGTTACAGATACGCAGTATTTT.

This chain uses TRBV20-1 with TRBJ1-2; weak D call: TRBD1 (6 bases). This CDR3 has 13 amino acids. Per germline, CDR1 DFQATT and CDR2 SNEGSKA (reference sequence). V lost 5 bases and J lost 8, with 18 bases in between. In DNA form, the CDR3 reads TGCAGTGCTCTTAGAGGGGGGGCGCGGGGCTACACCTTC. It yields the protein CSALRGGARGYTF.

The chain carries TRBV12-3 or TRBV12-4 and TRBJ2-1, with 7 bases that match TRBD1. J was trimmed by 12 bases and V by 7 bases; bases with no gene match: 9. This CDR3 is 12 amino acids long. CDR3 nucleotide sequence: TGTGCCAGCACCCCCGACAGGGTTAGGCAGTTCTTC. Amino acid sequence: CASTPDRVRQFF.

J is TRBJ2-7 and V is TRBV27, with TRBD1 matching over 9 bases. V dropped 7 bases and J dropped 6; count of bases not matched to a gene: 10. The V gene's germline CDR1 is MNHEY and CDR2 SMNVEV (reference sequence). This CDR3 contains 14 residues. In DNA form, the CDR3 reads TGTGCCAGCAATCTACAGGGGGCGTCCACCGAGCAGTACTTC. Translated, it gives CASNLQGASTEQYF.

The V call is TRBV24-1, the J call TRBJ1-1; a weak D match, TRBD1 (5 bases). This CDR3 region has 13 residues. From germline, CDR1 is KGHDR and CDR2 SFDVKD. The ends were cut back, 3 bases at V and 4 bases at J, with 8 bases in the middle. The CDR3 loop is CATSDRGGTEAFF. The DNA for the CDR3 is TGTGCCACCAGTGATCGGGGGGGCACTGAAGCTTTCTTT.

The chain couples TRBV5-6 to TRBJ1-6, with no clear D. The CDR3 has 13 residues. V was clipped by 8 bases and J by 8 bases, with 14 bases between them. CDR1 and CDR2 (germline): SGHDT, YYEEEE. CDR3 protein: CASAGLNHSPLHF. The CDR3 nucleotides are TGTGCCAGTGCCGGTTTAAATCATTCACCCCTCCACTTT.

This chain connects TRBV6-1 to TRBJ1-6; D is ambiguous. This CDR3 spans 14 amino acids. Germline V gene lookup returns CDR1 MNHNS and CDR2 SASEGT. The V gene lost 4 bases and the J gene lost 7 bases, with 11 bases spanning the gap. CDR3 nucleotide sequence: TGTGCCAGCAGTGTAACAGACTTCAATTCACCCCTCCACTTT. It is translated as CASSVTDFNSPLHF.

The chain uses TRBV24-1 and TRBJ2-7; TRBD2 might be the D (5 bases). V lost 2 bases, J lost 4 bases, and 17 bases lay in between. The CDR3 is 16 amino acids. Germline CDR1 and CDR2: KGHDR and SFDVKD. The DNA of the CDR3 is TGTGCCACCAGTGATTGGACTGCCTGGAGGCATTACGAGCAGTACGTC. As protein: CATSDWTAWRHYEQYV.

V is TRBV24-1 and J is TRBJ2-1; D call uncertain. Germline CDR1 KGHDR, CDR2 SFDVKD. The CDR3 loop spans 11 amino acids. The germline V and J ends were trimmed by 9 bases and 15 bases, with 17 bases remaining between them. The CDR3 reads CATADQVDWFF. CDR3 bases: TGTGCCACCGCCGACCAGGTTGATTGGTTCTTC.

This chain links TRBV19 with TRBJ2-1; D is unclear. Germline CDR1 reads LNHDA; CDR2 reads SQIVND (reference sequence). With 3 bases removed from V and 15 bases from J, the gap between germline ends came to 12 bases. The CDR3 has 11 amino acids. The DNA for the CDR3 is TGTGCCAGTAGTATCCCGGGCGGTCGGTTCTTC. This translates into CASSIPGGRFF. The full variable domain, with the rest looked up from reference TRBV19 and TRBJ2-1, is DGGITQSPKYLFRKEGQNVTLSCEQNLNHDAMYWYRQDPGQGLRLIYYSQIVNDFQKGDIAEGYSVSREKKESFPLTVTSAQKNPTAFYLCASSIPGGRFFGPGTRLTVL.